The source of this T cell receptor (beta chain) is a study of OX40 agonist ivuxolimab in advanced cancers. About the research overall: Dose-escalation patients had hepatocellular carcinoma, melanoma, renal cell or head and neck cancer.

Study-wide findings and caveats: The study found that CD8+ T cells averaged more expanded clones than CD4+.

Germline V gives CDR1 SGHNT, CDR2 YYREEE (reference sequence). V was cut by 2 bases and J by 5 bases, with 16 bases left in between. The CDR3 extends over 15 amino acids. As concerns this clone: What it binds is unknown.

Measured with immunoSEQ multiplex PCR; TCRdb has only the in-frame clones, and not every one. The sample consists of 50,000 to 75,000 clones, approximately 90% of them appearing once. The sequence was obtained from an adult with an advanced solid tumor such as melanoma, head and neck, liver or kidney cancer. The chain recombines TRBV5-4 with TRBJ2-5; D assignment may be TRBD1 or TRBD2 (5 bases each). The sample was CD4+ or CD8+ T cells sorted from blood, taken in a trial of the OX40 agonist ivuxolimab. CDR3 sequence (DNA): TGTGCCAGCAGCTTCGGGACCGCATCGTGGGAGACCCAGTACTTC. Amino acids: CASSFGTASWETQYF.